This T cell receptor beta chain originates from a study of blood T cell repertoires in COVID-19. Profiling relied on immunoSEQ multiplex PCR, and the TCRdb table lists in-frame clones only, not all of them. The data hold about 29,000 clones, with roughly 80% observed a single time. The CDR3 has 13 amino acids. After removal of 7 bases from V and 4 bases from J, the junction contained 4 bases not matched to a gene. The V gene's germline CDR1 is MNHEY and CDR2 SMNVEV (reference sequence). V usage is TRBV27 and J usage is TRBJ2-7; 10 nucleotides line up with TRBD1. This clonotype originated in a woman between 65 and 79 years old with active or convalescent COVID-19. The sequenced sample was peripheral blood. CDR3 DNA: TGTGCCAGCAAGGGGACAGGGGTATACGAGCAGTACTTC. Translated: CASKGTGVYEQYF.